Below, 14 T cell receptor beta chains from the same sample are listed, as sequenced in a study of OX40 agonist ivuxolimab in advanced cancers. Profiled with immunoSEQ multiplex PCR; TCRdb holds only in-frame clones, not every one. The sample has 80,000 or so clones, about 90% seen once; the top ten hold 1.5% to 2%. The sequencing used CD4+ or CD8+ T cells sorted from blood, collected in a trial of the OX40 agonist ivuxolimab. All receptors come from an adult with an advanced solid tumor such as melanoma, head and neck, liver or kidney cancer.

The chain recombines TRBV11-3 with TRBJ2-3, with D tentatively TRBD1 or TRBD2 (5 bases each). Germline lookup yields CDR1 SGHNT and CDR2 YENEEA. The CDR3 covers 14 residues. V was trimmed by 6 bases and J by 1 base, leaving 11 bases between them. The CDR3 loop reads CASSLGRRTDTQYF. CDR3 DNA sequence: TGTGCCAGCAGTCTGGGACGCCGCACAGATACGCAGTATTTT.

The chain couples TRBV14 to TRBJ2-7; the D is unclear. V lost 4 bases and J lost 1, with 11 bases in between. This CDR3 comprises 14 residues. Per the germline V gene, CDR1 is SGHDN and CDR2 is FVKESK. The CDR3 nucleotides read TGTGCCAGCAGCCCCCGGACGGATTCCTACGAGCAGTACTTC. Residues: CASSPRTDSYEQYF.

This chain links TRBV7-9 with TRBJ2-3; TRBD2 agrees at 9 bases. Germline CDR1 is SEHNR and CDR2 is FQNEAQ (reference sequence). V lost 5 bases, J lost 4 bases, and 10 bases stayed unmatched. This CDR3 is built from 16 residues. The CDR3 loop is CASSGTGTSTPDTQYF. CDR3 coding DNA: TGTGCCAGCAGCGGTACCGGGACTAGCACCCCAGATACGCAGTATTTT.

The rearrangement uses TRBV10-3 and TRBJ1-1; D gene unclear. V shed 5 bases and J shed 0 bases, with 10 bases lying between them. CDR1 ENHRY and CDR2 SYGVKD come from the germline V gene. CDR3 length: 14 amino acids. The DNA for the CDR3 is TGTGCCATCAGTCCTAACGCGGTGAACACTGAAGCTTTCTTT. It codes for CAISPNAVNTEAFF.

Worth noting for this clone: Other DNA variants within this sample encode the same CDR3. This sequence joins TRBV7-2 and TRBJ1-2, with 8 bases lining up with TRBD1. Germline CDR1 SGHTA, CDR2 FQGNSA. The CDR3 length is 14 residues. V lost 5 bases, J lost 0 bases, and 2 bases stayed unmatched. In DNA, the CDR3 is TGTGCCAGCAGCCTGGACAGGGCTAACTATGGCTACACCTTC. Its translation is CASSLDRANYGYTF. Looking up the rest from reference TRBV7-2 and TRBJ1-2 gives the full variable domain: GAGVSQSPSNKVTEKGKDVELRCDPISGHTALYWYRQSLGQGLEFLIYFQGNSAPDKSGLPSDRFSAERTGGSVSTLTIQRTQQEDSAVYLCASSLDRANYGYTFGSGTRLTVV.

This rearrangement joins TRBV5-1 to TRBJ1-2; TRBD1 might be the D (5 bases). Germline CDR1 and CDR2: SGHRS and YFSETQ. The V gene lost 3 bases and the J gene lost 4 bases, with 13 bases spanning the gap. CDR3 length: 14 amino acids. CDR3 region: CASSSDGGGYGYTF. CDR3 in DNA: TGCGCCAGCAGCTCCGATGGGGGGGGCTATGGCTACACCTTC. Full variable domain (outside the CDR3, taken from reference TRBV5-1 and TRBJ1-2): KAGVTQTPRYLIKTRGQQVTLSCSPISGHRSVSWYQQTPGQGLQFLFEYFSETQRNKGNFPGRFSGRQFSNSRSEMNVSTLELGDSALYLCASSSDGGGYGYTFGSGTRLTVV.

V is TRBV10-2 and J is TRBJ2-3; 8 nucleotides line up with TRBD1. Germline V gene data show CDR1 as WSHSY and CDR2 as SAAADI. The CDR3 spans 17 residues. J lost 4 bases, V lost 0 bases, and 9 bases had no gene match. The chain's CDR3 is CASSESVGQGNADTQYF. CDR3 sequence (DNA): TGCGCCAGCAGTGAGTCGGTAGGACAGGGAAACGCAGATACGCAGTATTTT.

The V and J genes are TRBV19 and TRBJ1-4; 8 bases map to TRBD1. The germline CDR1 and CDR2 sequences are LNHDA and SQIVND (reference sequence). J was trimmed by 8 bases and V by 6 bases; bases with no gene match: 8. This CDR3 is built from 14 residues. The CDR3 is CASRLRGTGEKLFF. In nucleotides, the CDR3 is TGTGCCAGTAGGCTTCGTGGGACAGGCGAAAAACTGTTTTTT.

The CDR3 sequence: CASKQNTEAFF. The CDR3 DNA reads as TGTGCCAGCAAGCAGAACACTGAAGCTTTCTTT. J is TRBJ1-1 and V is TRBV28; unclear D gene. CDR3 size: 11 residues. Per the germline V gene, CDR1 is MDHEN and CDR2 is SYDVKM. With 7 bases removed from V and 1 base from J, the gap between germline ends came to 4 bases.

The V and J genes are TRBV28 and TRBJ2-7; D might be TRBD1 or TRBD2, each matching 6 bases. CDR3 size: 12 residues. Germline V lookup: CDR1 MDHEN, CDR2 SYDVKM. V dropped 8 bases and J dropped 4 bases, with 12 bases sitting between them. DNA of the CDR3: TGTGCCAGCTCCACAGGGAGGTACGAGCAGTACTTC. This translates into CASSTGRYEQYF.

V usage is TRBV6-5 and J usage is TRBJ1-5; D is uncertain. V lost 0 bases and J 6 bases, leaving 6 bases between the germline ends. This CDR3 is built from 13 residues. Germline V gives CDR1 MNHEY, CDR2 SVGAGI. CDR3 sequence reads: CASSYSRSQPQHF. In DNA, the CDR3 is TGTGCCAGCAGTTACTCGAGAAGTCAGCCCCAGCATTTT.

This sequence joins TRBV5-4 and TRBJ2-2, with D perhaps matching TRBD2 (5 bases). V was trimmed by 4 bases and J by 1 base, leaving 11 bases between them. The V gene's germline CDR1 is SGHNT and CDR2 YYREEE (reference sequence). This CDR3 is built from 15 residues. The CDR3 spells CASSDKRKNTGELFF. CDR3 sequence (DNA): TGTGCCAGCAGCGACAAGCGGAAGAACACCGGGGAGCTGTTTTTT.

The chain joins TRBV7-2 to TRBJ2-7, with D possibly matching TRBD1 (6 bases). Trimming left V 5 bases short and J 6 bases short, with 14 bases between. The CDR3 totals 13 residues. The germline CDR1 and CDR2 sequences are SGHTA and FQGNSA. The CDR3 spells CASSASAGAEQYF. As DNA, the CDR3 is TGTGCCAGCAGCGCCTCCGCAGGGGCCGAGCAGTACTTC.

Details on this clone: Other DNA variants within this sample encode the same CDR3. The chain uses TRBV5-1 and TRBJ1-1; D may be TRBD1 (5 bases). This CDR3 contains 12 residues. V was shortened by 0 bases and J by 8 bases, with 8 bases between the two germline ends. Germline CDR1 reads SGHRS; CDR2 reads YFSETQ. The CDR3 spells CASSLVGGEAFF. CDR3 coding DNA: TGCGCCAGCAGCTTGGTTGGGGGGGAAGCTTTCTTT.